This T cell receptor (beta chain) appears in the sequencing data of a study of cytomegalovirus exposure and HLA in healthy donors. General study results and limits: Specificity of a few CMV-associated chains for CMV antigens was verified in vitro.

This clone was observed a single time. Antigen: not known. PCR primers comprised 60 Vbeta and 13 Jbeta primers. TCRdb's copy holds only in-frame clones and misses some; the assay was immunoSEQ multiplex PCR. The sample has under 200,000 clones; around 68% are singletons. Unmatched junction bases numbered 8, after V lost 7 bases and J lost 1 base. The germline V gene encodes CDR1 MNHNY and CDR2 SVGAGI (reference sequence). The length of the CDR3 is 15 residues. The chain couples TRBV6-6 to TRBJ2-7; TRBD2 matches at 9 bases. This TCR came from a man aged 45-60 years in good health and CMV-seronegative. The specimen sequenced was PBMCs. As DNA, the CDR3 is TGTGCCAGCACATACATCAGCGGGGGGTCCTACGAGCAGTACTTC. Residues: CASTYISGGSYEQYF.